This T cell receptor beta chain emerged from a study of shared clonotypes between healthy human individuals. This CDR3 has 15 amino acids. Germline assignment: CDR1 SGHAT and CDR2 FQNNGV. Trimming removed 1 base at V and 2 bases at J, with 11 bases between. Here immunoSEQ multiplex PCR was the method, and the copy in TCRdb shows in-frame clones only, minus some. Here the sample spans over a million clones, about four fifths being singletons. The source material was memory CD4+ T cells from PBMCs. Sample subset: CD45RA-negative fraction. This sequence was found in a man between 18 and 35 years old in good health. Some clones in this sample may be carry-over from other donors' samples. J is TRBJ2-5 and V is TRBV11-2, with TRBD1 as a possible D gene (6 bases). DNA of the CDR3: TGTGCCAGCAGCTTAGTACAGGGCGGTCAAGAGACCCAGTACTTC. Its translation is CASSLVQGGQETQYF.